These 24 T cell receptor beta chains were sequenced from one sample in a study of T-cell reconstitution after alpha-beta-depleted transplantation in children. Using unique molecular identifiers, the investigators prepared the TCRbeta library. TCRdb called the PCR reads again in MiXCR, with one record for every CDR3 protein. Of about 300,000 distinct CDR3 sequences listed, around 9.1% were seen once; the top ten hold 7.5%. Source: PBMCs, taken before TCRalphabeta/CD19-depleted stem cell transplant. All receptors come from a boy younger than two with acute myeloid leukemia, due to receive a stem cell transplant.

This clonotype has only a few counts. The chain carries TRBV18 and TRBJ2-7; weak D call: TRBD1 (6 bases). The CDR3 consists of 15 residues. CDR1 and CDR2 from the germline V gene are KGHSH and LQKENI. V lost 2 bases, J lost 6 bases, and 17 bases lay in between. The CDR3: CASSPKDSPVREQYF. In DNA form, the CDR3 reads TGTGCCAGCTCACCAAAGGACAGCCCTGTTCGCGAGCAGTACTTC.

Remarks on this clonotype: A clone one base away is much larger, so this may be a read error. The V gene is TRBV10-3, the J gene TRBJ2-7; 11 bases align to TRBD1. Germline trimming cut 6 bases from V and 6 bases from J; bases unmatched to any gene: 1. Germline values: CDR1 ENHRY, CDR2 SYGVKD. The CDR3 loop spans 12 amino acids. CDR3 amino acids: CAIRGTGGEQYV. CDR3 in DNA: TGTGCCATCAGAGGGACAGGGGGCGAGCAGTACGTC.

This clonotype occurred a few times. The chain links TRBV12-3 or TRBV12-4 to TRBJ1-5; 7 bases align to TRBD1. V trimming: 6 bases; J trimming: 0 bases; junction bases outside the gene matches: 2. This CDR3 comprises 14 residues. As DNA, the CDR3 is TGTGCCAGCAGGGGACAGCATAGCAATCAGCCCCAGCATTTT. It specifies CASRGQHSNQPQHF.

This clonotype was seen only once. In DNA form, the CDR3 reads TGTGCCAGCAGCTTATCCATGCGGGGATCCTCTGTAGCTGAGCAGTTCTTC. This sequence encodes CASSLSMRGSSVAEQFF. The chain uses TRBV7-8 and TRBJ2-1, with a tentative D call TRBD2 (6 bases). Trimming took off 2 bases at V and 9 bases at J, with 23 bases between the two ends. The CDR3 consists of 17 residues. Germline V lookup: CDR1 SGHVS, CDR2 FQNEAQ.

The rearrangement links TRBV29-1 to TRBJ1-6, with 9 bases matching TRBD1. Per germline, CDR1 SQVTM and CDR2 ANQGSEA. J was trimmed by 2 bases and V by 4 bases; bases with no gene match: 12. CDR3 size: 18 residues. The CDR3 sequence: CSVGPGTGPGTYNSPLHF. CDR3 nucleotides: TGCAGCGTTGGTCCCGGGACAGGGCCTGGCACCTATAATTCACCCCTCCACTTT.

This clonotype occurred many times. The gene calls are TRBV3-1 and TRBJ2-3; D is possibly TRBD2 (5 bases). V shed 1 base and J shed 2 bases, with 10 bases lying between them. Germline CDR1 LGHDT, CDR2 YNNKEL (reference sequence). There are 15 residues in the CDR3. Written as DNA, the CDR3 is TGTGCCAGCAGCCAAGTATCGGGGTACACAGATACGCAGTATTTT. It encodes CASSQVSGYTDTQYF.

Comment on this clonotype: Germline and junction disagree at one end, which may indicate a read error. The chain combines TRBV20-1 with TRBJ2-1; 12 nucleotides align to TRBD2. Germline assignment: CDR1 DFQATT and CDR2 SNEGSKA (reference sequence). The CDR3 is 16 amino acids. The CDR3 coding sequence is TGCTGTGCTAGAGCGACTAGCGGGAGCTCCTACAATGAGCAGTTCTTC. Amino acid sequence: CCARATSGSSYNEQFF.

This clonotype has at least ten counts. The J gene is TRBJ1-5, the V gene TRBV28; D gene ambiguous. Germline V lookup: CDR1 MDHEN, CDR2 SYDVKM. The CDR3 covers 14 residues. V was shortened by 4 bases and J by 0 bases, with 7 bases between the two germline ends. The CDR3 loop is CASSSSVSNQPQHF. The CDR3 bases are TGTGCCAGCAGTTCCAGCGTTAGCAATCAGCCCCAGCATTTT.

This clonotype was observed many times. The CDR3 is CASSLGQHYEQYF. The CDR3 coding sequence is TGTGCCAGCAGTCTTGGACAGCACTACGAGCAGTACTTC. The V call is TRBV12-3 or TRBV12-4, the J call TRBJ2-7, with D possibly matching TRBD1 (6 bases). V lost 5 bases to trimming and J lost 3 bases, with 11 bases between them. CDR3 length: 13 amino acids.

The sample holds many counts of this clonotype. The chain recombines TRBV6-5 with TRBJ1-2; TRBD1 matches 9 bases. Trimming removed 3 bases from V and 4 bases from J; junction bases left unmatched: 9. This CDR3 contains 16 residues. Germline V CDR1 and CDR2: MNHEY, SVGAGI. CDR3 sequence reads: CASSYAGTGNIYGYTF. DNA of the CDR3: TGTGCCAGCAGTTATGCCGGGACAGGGAATATCTATGGCTACACCTTC.

This clonotype was seen ten or more times. The V gene is TRBV29-1, the J gene TRBJ2-1; D may be TRBD1 or TRBD2 (6 bases each). Trimming removed 4 bases from V and 7 bases from J, with 14 bases in between. CDR3 length: 13 amino acids. The germline CDR1 and CDR2 sequences are SQVTM and ANQGSEA. The CDR3 coding sequence is TGCAGCGTTGGACGGGGGCGATATAATGAGCAGTTCTTC. This translates into CSVGRGRYNEQFF.

This clonotype occurred many times. The chain has TRBV20-1 and TRBJ2-7; TRBD1 is a possible D gene (6 bases). V was shortened by 3 bases and J by 3 bases, with 12 bases between the two germline ends. Germline values: CDR1 DFQATT, CDR2 SNEGSKA (reference sequence). This CDR3 has 13 residues. The CDR3 DNA follows: TGCAGTGCTAGTCTCAGGGGAATCTACGAGCAGTACTTC. Amino acids: CSASLRGIYEQYF.

This clonotype was counted ten times or more. This chain links TRBV5-1 with TRBJ2-2; 7 bases align to TRBD1. The ends lost 1 base at V and 1 base at J; junction bases unmatched: 4. The length of the CDR3 is 16 residues. Germline V gives CDR1 SGHRS, CDR2 YFSETQ. The chain's CDR3 is CASSLQGDLNTGELFF. The CDR3 DNA reads TGCGCCAGCAGCTTGCAGGGGGATCTGAACACCGGGGAGCTGTTTTTT.

This clonotype came up a few times. The V gene is TRBV19, the J gene TRBJ2-4; D possibly corresponds to TRBD1 (6 bases). The CDR3 totals 14 residues. CDR1 is LNHDA, CDR2 SQIVND, per germline (reference sequence). V was pared by 3 bases and J by 6 bases, with 12 bases between. CDR3 region: CASSIGDTRNIQYF. Written as DNA, the CDR3 is TGTGCCAGTAGTATCGGGGACACCAGAAACATTCAGTACTTC. The full variable domain, in which reference TRBV19 and TRBJ2-4 provide the parts outside the CDR3, is DGGITQSPKYLFRKEGQNVTLSCEQNLNHDAMYWYRQDPGQGLRLIYYSQIVNDFQKGDIAEGYSVSREKKESFPLTVTSAQKNPTAFYLCASSIGDTRNIQYFGAGTRLSVL.

The sample holds many counts of this clonotype. A junction boundary mismatches the germline segment, possibly from a read error. The chain employs TRBV20-1 and TRBJ2-2; D perhaps matches TRBD2 (6 bases). The CDR3 consists of 14 residues. CDR1 is DFQATT, CDR2 SNEGSKA, per germline (reference sequence). The CDR3 coding sequence is TGCAGTGCTAGCTGGAGGGCGAACACCTGGGAGCTGTTTTTT. The encoded protein is CSASWRANTWELFF.

In its sample, this clonotype was seen many times. The CDR3 bases are TGTGCCACCAGCGGGGGCCGACAAGCAGTTCGGGAGACCCAGTACTTC. This sequence encodes CATSGGRQAVRETQYF. The chain recombines TRBV15 with TRBJ2-5; weak D call: TRBD1 (6 bases). From germline, CDR1 is LNHNV and CDR2 YYDKDF (reference sequence). This CDR3 comprises 16 residues. V was shortened by 5 bases and J by 5 bases, with 21 bases between the two germline ends.

This clonotype has a handful of counts. This chain links TRBV20-1 with TRBJ1-2, with 7 bases fitting TRBD1. The CDR3 loop spans 14 amino acids. V dropped 2 bases and J dropped 3; count of bases not matched to a gene: 6. Germline CDR1 reads DFQATT; CDR2 reads SNEGSKA (reference sequence). The CDR3 DNA follows: TGCAGTGCTAGACAAGGGGGACAGCACTATGGCTACACCTTC. It specifies CSARQGGQHYGYTF.

This clonotype was detected ten times or more. V gene TRBV6-5 combines with J gene TRBJ2-7, with TRBD2 as a possible D gene (6 bases). Germline V gives CDR1 MNHEY, CDR2 SVGAGI. Trimming took 2 bases from V and 2 from J, leaving 19 bases between them. The CDR3 is 17 amino acids. The CDR3 bases are TGTGCCAGCAGTTACGGCCCCGGGACTCCAGGCCCCTACGAGCAGTACTTC. Protein: CASSYGPGTPGPYEQYF.

This clonotype was seen a handful of times. The V gene is TRBV20-1, the J gene TRBJ2-6; 7 nucleotides line up with TRBD2. After removal of 6 bases from V and 1 base from J, the junction contained 9 bases not matched to a gene. The CDR3 runs to 16 residues. Germline V CDR1 and CDR2: DFQATT, SNEGSKA (reference sequence). CDR3 region: CSASGGELSGANVLTF. CDR3 in DNA: TGCAGTGCCTCTGGGGGGGAACTTTCTGGGGCCAACGTCCTGACTTTC.

Many counts were recorded for this clonotype. The chain employs TRBV6-5 and TRBJ2-1; 9 nucleotides line up with TRBD1. CDR1 is MNHEY, CDR2 SVGAGI, per germline. The CDR3 totals 16 residues. The V segment lost 6 bases and the J segment 3 bases; nucleotides outside the gene matches: 9. The CDR3 sequence: CASRPSGTGYYNEQFF. The CDR3, as DNA: TGTGCCAGCAGGCCTTCCGGGACAGGGTACTACAATGAGCAGTTCTTC.

This clonotype was picked up many times. The gene calls are TRBV10-3 and TRBJ2-5; TRBD2 matches 10 bases. The CDR3 is 18 residues long. V was pared by 2 bases and J by 2 bases, with 11 bases of the junction left unmatched. Germline CDR1 is ENHRY and CDR2 is SYGVKD. The chain's CDR3 is CAISETSSLAGSQETQYF. The CDR3 DNA sequence: TGTGCCATCAGTGAGACCTCTTCACTAGCGGGGAGTCAAGAGACCCAGTACTTC.

The V call is TRBV10-2, the J call TRBJ1-1; perhaps TRBD1 as D (5 bases). Germline values: CDR1 WSHSY, CDR2 SAAADI. The CDR3 is 15 residues long. The V and J ends lost 0 bases and 1 base respectively, with 9 bases between them. The CDR3, as DNA: TGCGCCAGCAGTGAGTCGGGACCGCAGAACACTGAAGCTTTCTTT. Its protein product is CASSESGPQNTEAFF.

This clonotype was seen at least ten times. This rearrangement joins TRBV28 to TRBJ2-7; D is uncertain. The CDR3 covers 14 residues. Between the trimmed V and J ends, which lost 2 bases and 3 bases, there was a span of 11 bases. Germline-derived CDR1 and CDR2 are MDHEN and SYDVKM. The CDR3 sequence is CASSLKYRDYEQYF. The CDR3 DNA is TGTGCCAGCAGTTTAAAGTACAGAGACTACGAGCAGTACTTC.

V is TRBV19 and J is TRBJ2-6; D unresolved. Germline CDR1 and CDR2: LNHDA and SQIVND (reference sequence). The CDR3 runs to 13 residues. The V gene lost 11 bases and the J gene lost 0 bases, with 8 bases spanning the gap. The CDR3 loop reads CAGRSSGANVLTF. The DNA for the CDR3 is TGTGCCGGTCGCTCCTCTGGGGCCAACGTCCTGACTTTC.